This T cell receptor beta chain was identified in a study of blood T cell repertoires in COVID-19. Study-level background: PBMCs, B-cell-depleted T cells, or T cells were the source of the cDNA or gDNA that made up the material.

Germline V gene data show CDR1 as SGHRS and CDR2 as YFSETQ. The CDR3 runs to 15 residues. Trimming left V 3 bases short and J 6 bases short, with 18 bases between. This clone is a singleton in its sample. Clinical histories supplied by participants themselves formed the basis of cohort assignment. As originally analysed: How many nucleated cells were present was estimated from reference gene primer amplification. Sequencing used immunoSEQ multiplex PCR; TCRdb keeps in-frame clones, though not all of them. V, J and clone size derive from that table, while D and trimming were established from the DNA sequence. The data contain more than 300,000 clones, 92% of them singletons.

This sequence originates from a woman under 40 who had recovered from COVID-19. Sequencing was carried out using PBMCs or T cells enriched from blood (not recorded which). The chain employs TRBV5-1 and TRBJ1-2, with a tentative D call TRBD1 (5 bases). The CDR3 protein is CASSSGPKSGDGYTF. The CDR3 DNA is TGCGCCAGCAGCTCGGGGCCCAAATCGGGGGATGGCTACACCTTC.